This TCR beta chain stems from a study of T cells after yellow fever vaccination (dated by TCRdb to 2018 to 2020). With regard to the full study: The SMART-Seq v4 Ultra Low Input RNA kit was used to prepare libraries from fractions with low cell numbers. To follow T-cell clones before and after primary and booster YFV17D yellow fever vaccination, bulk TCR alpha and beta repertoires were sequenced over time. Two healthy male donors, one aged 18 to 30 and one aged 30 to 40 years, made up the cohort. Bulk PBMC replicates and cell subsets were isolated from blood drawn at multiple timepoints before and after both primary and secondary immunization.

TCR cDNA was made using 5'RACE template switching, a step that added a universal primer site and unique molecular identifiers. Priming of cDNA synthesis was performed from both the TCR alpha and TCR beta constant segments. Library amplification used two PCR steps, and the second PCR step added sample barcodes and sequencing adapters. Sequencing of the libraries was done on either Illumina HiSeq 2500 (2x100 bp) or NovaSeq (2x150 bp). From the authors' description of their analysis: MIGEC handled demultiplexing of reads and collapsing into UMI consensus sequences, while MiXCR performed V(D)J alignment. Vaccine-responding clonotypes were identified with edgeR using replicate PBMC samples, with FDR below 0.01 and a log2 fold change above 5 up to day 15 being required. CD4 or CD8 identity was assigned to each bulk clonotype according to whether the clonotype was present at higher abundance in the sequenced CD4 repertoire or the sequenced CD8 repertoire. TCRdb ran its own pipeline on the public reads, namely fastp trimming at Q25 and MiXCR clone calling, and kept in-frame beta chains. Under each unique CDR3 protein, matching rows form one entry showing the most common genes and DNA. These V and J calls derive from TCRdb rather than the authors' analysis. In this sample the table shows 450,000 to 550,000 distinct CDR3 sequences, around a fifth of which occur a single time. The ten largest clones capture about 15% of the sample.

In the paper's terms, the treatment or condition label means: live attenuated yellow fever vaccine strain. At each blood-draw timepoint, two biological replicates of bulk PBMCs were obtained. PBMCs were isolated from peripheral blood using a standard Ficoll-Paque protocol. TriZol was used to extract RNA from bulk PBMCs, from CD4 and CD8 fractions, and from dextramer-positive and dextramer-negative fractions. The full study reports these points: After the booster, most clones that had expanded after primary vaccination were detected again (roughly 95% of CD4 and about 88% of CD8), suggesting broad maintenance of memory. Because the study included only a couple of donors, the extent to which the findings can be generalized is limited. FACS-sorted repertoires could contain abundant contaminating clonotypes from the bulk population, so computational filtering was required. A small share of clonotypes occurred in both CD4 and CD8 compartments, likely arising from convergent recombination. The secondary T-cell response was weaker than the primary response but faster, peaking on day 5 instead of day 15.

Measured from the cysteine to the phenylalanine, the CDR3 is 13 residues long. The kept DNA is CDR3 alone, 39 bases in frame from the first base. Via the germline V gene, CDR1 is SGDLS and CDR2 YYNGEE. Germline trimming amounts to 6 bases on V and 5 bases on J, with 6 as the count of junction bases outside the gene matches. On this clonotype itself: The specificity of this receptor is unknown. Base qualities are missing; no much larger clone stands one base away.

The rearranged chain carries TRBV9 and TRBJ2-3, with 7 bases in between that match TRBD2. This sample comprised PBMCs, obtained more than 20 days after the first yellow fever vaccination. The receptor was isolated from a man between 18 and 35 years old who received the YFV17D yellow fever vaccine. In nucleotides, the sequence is TGTGCCAGCAAACCAGCGGGGATAGATACGCAGTATTTT. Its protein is CASKPAGIDTQYF.